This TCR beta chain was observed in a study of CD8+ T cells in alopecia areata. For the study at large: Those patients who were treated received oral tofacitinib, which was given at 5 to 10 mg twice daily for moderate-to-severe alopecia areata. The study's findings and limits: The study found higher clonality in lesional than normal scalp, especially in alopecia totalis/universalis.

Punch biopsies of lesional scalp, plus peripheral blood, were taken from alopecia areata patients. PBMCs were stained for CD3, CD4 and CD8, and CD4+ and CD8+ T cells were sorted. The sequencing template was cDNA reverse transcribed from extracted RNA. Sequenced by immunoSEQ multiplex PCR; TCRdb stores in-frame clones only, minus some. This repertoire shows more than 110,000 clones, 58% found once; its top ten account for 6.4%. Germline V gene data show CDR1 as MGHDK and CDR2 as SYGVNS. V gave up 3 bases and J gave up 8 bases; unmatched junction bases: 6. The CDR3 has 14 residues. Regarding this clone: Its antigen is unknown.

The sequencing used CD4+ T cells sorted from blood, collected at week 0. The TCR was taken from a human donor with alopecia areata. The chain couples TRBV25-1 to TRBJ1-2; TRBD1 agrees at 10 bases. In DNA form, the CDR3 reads TGTGCCAGCAGTGATGGGACAGGGGTGGCAGGCTACACCTTC. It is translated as CASSDGTGVAGYTF.